This T cell receptor beta chain was retrieved from a study of OX40 agonist ivuxolimab in advanced cancers. Regarding the study in general: The costimulatory receptor OX40 (CD134) was targeted by ivuxolimab, a fully human IgG2 agonistic monoclonal antibody. Intravenous ivuxolimab was administered to patients every 2 weeks at six dose levels: 0.01, 0.1, 0.3, 1.5, 3 and 10 mg/kg. Of the 50 or so patients in dose escalation, about 20 had hepatocellular carcinoma, roughly 15 had melanoma, 9 had renal cell carcinoma and 9 had head and neck cancer. In the dose-escalation cohort, approximately 80% of patients were male, and the mean age was approximately 60 years with a range of roughly 20 to 80. Prior anti-PD-1, anti-PD-L1 or anti-CTLA-4 therapy was permitted, and approximately 40% of dose-escalation patients had received checkpoint inhibitors. Partial responses were achieved by three dose-escalation patients, of whom one had hepatocellular carcinoma and two had cutaneous melanoma. Peripheral TCRbeta sequencing aimed to test whether ivuxolimab altered TCR sequence diversity and caused clonal T-cell expansion. The paper describes the monotherapy dose-escalation part (N of about 55 patients) of the phase I trial of ivuxolimab. Summary of the overall study and its limitations: The antigen specificity of the clonally expanded peripheral T cells was not determined. On average, CD8+ T cells showed more expanded clones than CD4+ T cells after ivuxolimab. Low levels of normalized T-cell clonal expansion were also seen in some patients who did not respond. In partial responders in the 0.1-3.0 mg/kg groups, normalized peripheral clonal expansion was found to be among the lowest, especially among CD8+ T cells. At doses of 0.1 to 3.0 mg/kg, clonal expansion of both CD4+ and CD8+ blood T cells was observed from baseline to week 6.

To note about this clone: This clone's antigen is unknown. Base qualities are not provided; no much larger clone lies one nucleotide away.

Including the terminal cysteine and phenylalanine, the CDR3 comprises 13 residues. The kept DNA is CDR3 alone, 39 bases in frame from the first base. At the junction V is shortened by 8 bases and J by 6 bases, with 15 bases in between. CDR1 is given as MNHEY and CDR2 as SMNVEV, both from the germline V gene (reference sequence). Genomic DNA was isolated from the sorted cells so that the TCRbeta CDR3 region could be sequenced. TCRbeta CDR3 regions were sequenced using the immunoSEQ Assay. TCRdb carries this immuneACCESS record with in-frame sequences only. Its versions omit some clonotypes, under half of them owing to an unresolved V gene in the studies checked, with the rest unexplained. The sample table holds roughly 62,000 clones, of which around 86% were seen once. Of the sample, 2.6% falls within the top ten clones. The trial excluded patients who had a history of autoimmune disease or who were on systemic immunosuppression. In every dose cohort, peripheral blood was drawn for TCR sequencing at baseline, cycle 4 day 1, and cycle 7 day 1. The samples were drawn from a first-in-human, open-label, multicenter phase I dose-escalation trial of ivuxolimab. Adults with locally advanced or metastatic melanoma, renal cell carcinoma, hepatocellular carcinoma or head and neck squamous cell carcinoma were enrolled in the trial. Before TCR sequencing, CD4+ and CD8+ T cells were separately sorted from peripheral blood.

The sequencing used CD4+ or CD8+ T cells sorted from blood, collected in a trial of the OX40 agonist ivuxolimab. Recombination joined TRBV27 with TRBJ2-3, and the D gene may be TRBD2, 6 bases matching. This receptor was obtained from an adult with an advanced solid tumor such as melanoma, head and neck, liver or kidney cancer. CDR3 sequence: CASVTSGGDTQYF. The sequenced DNA is TGTGCCAGCGTTACTAGTGGGGGGGATACGCAGTATTTT.